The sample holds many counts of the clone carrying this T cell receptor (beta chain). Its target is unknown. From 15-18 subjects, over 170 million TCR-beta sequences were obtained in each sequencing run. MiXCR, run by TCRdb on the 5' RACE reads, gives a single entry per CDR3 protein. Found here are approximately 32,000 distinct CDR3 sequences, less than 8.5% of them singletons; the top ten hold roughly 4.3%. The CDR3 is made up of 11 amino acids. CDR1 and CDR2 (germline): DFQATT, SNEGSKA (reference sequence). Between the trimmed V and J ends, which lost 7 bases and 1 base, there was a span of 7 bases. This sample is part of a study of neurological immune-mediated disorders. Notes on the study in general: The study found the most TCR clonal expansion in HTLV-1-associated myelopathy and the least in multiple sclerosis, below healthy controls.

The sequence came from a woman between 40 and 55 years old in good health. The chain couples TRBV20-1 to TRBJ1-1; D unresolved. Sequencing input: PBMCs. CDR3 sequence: CSGSRNTEAFF. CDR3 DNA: TGCAGTGGGAGCAGGAACACTGAAGCTTTCTTT.